This T cell receptor (beta chain) was identified in a study of blood T cells in healthy people across ages (dated by TCRdb to the mid-2010s). Notes on the research overall: Template switching captured roughly one uniquely barcoded TCR beta cDNA molecule per two T cells in model experiments. Donors were grouped into four age groups: young (average 16 years), middle-aged (39), aged (roughly 62) and long-lived (just over 80). The study measured age-related changes in TCR beta repertoire diversity using deep sequencing normalized with unique cDNA molecular identifiers. To avoid experimental bias, donors of different ages were distributed randomly across sequencing lanes. Two additional independent replicas of 1 million unique cDNA reads from the same blood draw were analyzed for two donors (one aged 18 to 30 and one aged 80 or older).

CDR1 and CDR2 were assigned from the germline V gene (reference sequence) as PRHDT and FYEKMQ. The CDR3 runs 16 amino acids, cysteine and phenylalanine included. Only the CDR3 part of the read is kept: 48 bases, read in frame from the first base. V has 5 bases trimmed and J has 4 bases trimmed; junction bases matching no gene number 7. Findings and caveats that apply to the study as a whole: A strong correlation was found between observed TCR beta diversity and the percentage of naive T cells measured by flow cytometry. Since profiling was done on bulk unsorted PBMCs, naive and antigen-experienced compartments could not be conclusively compared. Donor CMV infection status was unknown, potentially confounding age-related changes in expanded clonotypes. As age increased, observed TCR beta diversity per million T cells dropped in a roughly linear way, and a significant reduction was already evident by age 40. Total diversity estimates from one million sequenced T cells were considered lower bounds and underestimates. Compared with the aged group, more naive CD4+ T cells, fewer expanded clones and increased TCR diversity were shown by the long-lived group, suggesting age selection.

Concerning this clonotype: Its recognized antigen is unknown. There are no base qualities to consult, and no much larger clone falls within one base.

The approximately 41 donors, aged about 6 to 90 years, were systemically healthy Caucasian individuals from Russia. Each donor gave about 9.2 milliliters of peripheral blood, drawn into EDTA-treated Vacutainer tubes. Ficoll-Paque density-gradient centrifugation was used to isolate PBMCs, with at least 6.5 million per sample. Trizol reagent was used to extract total RNA from PBMCs, with at least 6 micrograms per sample. The percentages of naive CD45RAhigh/CD27high T cells were determined by flow cytometry on a PBMC aliquot from every donor. Receptors were amplified or captured by 5' RACE. These reads were obtained on an Illumina HiSeq 2500. A second PCR of roughly 6 to 12 cycles was performed with a sample-barcoded 5' primer and a J-beta primer mix. A template-switch 5' adaptor carrying 12 random nucleotides introduced a unique molecular identifier onto each TCR beta cDNA molecule. Each sample yielded at least 2.5 million CDR3-containing paired-end reads. First-strand cDNA synthesis was performed from all RNA using the Mint cDNA synthesis kit, with priming by a TRBC-specific oligonucleotide. Following uracil-DNA glycosylase treatment, a first 18-cycle PCR with universal primers M1SS and BC2_uni_R was performed on all cDNA. In the authors' own workflow: Each sample was normalized by randomly selecting 1 million high-quality reads, each carrying a distinct molecular identifier. Reads with shared molecular identifiers were discarded instead of being binned into consensus sequences. MiTCR, set to a Q25 quality threshold and the strictest error-elimination algorithm, was used for CDR3 identification, clonotype clustering and error correction. A nonparametric unseen species model using Euler transformation provided a lower-bound estimate of total TCR beta diversity. TCRdb reran the public reads through fastp at Q25 and MiXCR, keeping productive beta chains. A single entry per CDR3 protein holds the most common genes and DNA from its merged rows. TCRdb's processing, not the study's, gives the V and J calls here. The sample table lists roughly 730,000 distinct CDR3 sequences, about 61% of them with a count of one. Roughly 26% of the sample rests with the top ten.

This receptor was identified in a middle-aged man in good health. The specimen sequenced was blood. The chain is made from TRBV13 and TRBJ2-6; 8 central nucleotides agree with TRBD1. The CDR3: CASSPRTGIGANVLTF. The DNA sequence is TGTGCCAGCAGCCCAAGGACAGGGATCGGGGCCAACGTCCTGACTTTC.